The TCR beta chain under discussion was sequenced for a study of cytomegalovirus exposure and HLA in healthy donors. PCR involved 60 Vbeta and 13 Jbeta primers. The table came from immunoSEQ multiplex PCR; TCRdb's copy has only in-frame clones and leaves some out. The table has about 190,000 clones, roughly 87% seen once; the top ten hold about 1.1%. The ends were cut back, 3 bases at V and 1 base at J, with 10 bases in the middle. CDR3 size: 15 residues. The germline gives CDR1 KGHSH, CDR2 LQKENI. The receptor was isolated from a boy between 2 and 10 years old in good health and CMV-seronegative. The sample was PBMCs. The chain is built from TRBV18 and TRBJ1-3, with D unresolved. The DNA of the CDR3 is TGTGCCAGCTCACCCAACAAAGAATCTGGAAACACCATATATTTT. Its protein is CASSPNKESGNTIYF.